This TCR beta chain is drawn from a study of T cells in tuberculosis. Study in general: IGRA-negative adolescents, IGRA-positive adolescents with latent tuberculosis and adults with active tuberculosis formed this South African cohort. Overall study results and limits: Active tuberculosis TCR-alpha repertoires lay closer to GMM-specific TCRs than IGRA-negative controls, suggesting clonal expansion. A GMM-specific repertoire classifier reached roughly 90% accuracy, AUROC 0.90. Smaller alpha distances in active tuberculosis partly reflected shorter CDR3-alpha lengths.

TCRdb's copy holds only in-frame clones and misses some; the assay was immunoSEQ multiplex PCR. The sample holds tens of thousands of clones; over 75% are singletons and the top ten take approximately 15%. The time point here: new active TB diagnosis, blood taken before or within 7 days of starting treatment. About this clone itself: Its antigen remains unknown.

Germline V gene sequence: CDR1 MNHEY, CDR2 SMNVEV (reference sequence). V was pared by 7 bases and J by 6 bases, with 13 bases of the junction left unmatched. The CDR3 has 15 amino acids. Sample: PBMCs, taken at tuberculosis diagnosis. This TCR was recovered from an adult with tuberculosis. The chain links TRBV27 to TRBJ2-7; TRBD1 agrees at 9 bases. The CDR3 region has the DNA TGTGCCAGCAACCTTGGGGGACAGGGACCCATCGAGCAGTACTTC. It specifies CASNLGGQGPIEQYF.